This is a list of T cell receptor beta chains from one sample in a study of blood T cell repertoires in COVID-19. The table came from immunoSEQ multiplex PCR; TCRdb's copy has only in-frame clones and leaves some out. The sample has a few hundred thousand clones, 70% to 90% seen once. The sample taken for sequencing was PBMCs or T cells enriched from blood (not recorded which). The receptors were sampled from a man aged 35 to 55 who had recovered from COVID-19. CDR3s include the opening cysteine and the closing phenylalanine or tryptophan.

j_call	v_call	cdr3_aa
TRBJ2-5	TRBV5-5	CASSSRTPQETQYF
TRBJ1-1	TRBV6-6	CASSYEDKSRAFF
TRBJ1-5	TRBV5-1	CASFPTVLHSNQPQHF
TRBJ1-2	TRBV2	CASSHRVPLDYGYTF
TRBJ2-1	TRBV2	CASRGGTSGSEKGFF
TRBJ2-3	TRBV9	CASSYTSGSLSTDTQYF
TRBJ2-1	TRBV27	CASSLDGAALSYNEQFF
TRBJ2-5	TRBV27	CATNPGDRGGETQYF
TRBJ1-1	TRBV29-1	CSVQDSNTEAFF
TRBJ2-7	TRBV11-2	CASSLDRLVAEQYF
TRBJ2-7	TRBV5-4	CASSLETGSYEQYF
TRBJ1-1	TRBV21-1	CASKRTEAFF
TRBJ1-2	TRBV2	CASSGGYRARGYTF
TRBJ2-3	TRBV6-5	CASSISGGATDTQYF
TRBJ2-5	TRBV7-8	CASTLGQVDQETQYF
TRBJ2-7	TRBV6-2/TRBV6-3	CASSPQLAGGGEQYF
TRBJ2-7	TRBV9	CASSVRGERPTYEQYF
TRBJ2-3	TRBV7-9	CASSSYFTDTQYF
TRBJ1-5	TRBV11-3	CASSDPTVDSNQPQHF
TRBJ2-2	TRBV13	CASSRAPYGPGELFF
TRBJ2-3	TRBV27	CASSFLPRTSTDTQYF
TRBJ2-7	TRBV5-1	CASSLRSVDRSAGEQYF
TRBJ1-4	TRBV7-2	CASSLDRGFEKLFF
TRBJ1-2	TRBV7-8	CASSLGGRGYGYTF
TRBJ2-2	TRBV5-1	CASSLGTVNTGELFF
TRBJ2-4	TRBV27	CASRGQGNVIQYF
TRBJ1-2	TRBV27	CASSLIAREHYGYTF
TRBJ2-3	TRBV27	CASSFSYRDRVTDTQYF
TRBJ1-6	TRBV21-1	CASSRLQRGSSYNSPLHF
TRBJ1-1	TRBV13	CASSTSGVMSTEAFF
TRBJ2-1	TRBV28	CASRMMSFSYNEQFF
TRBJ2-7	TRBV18	CASSPSPFEGDTWYF
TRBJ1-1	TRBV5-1	CASSLGQGMNTEAFF
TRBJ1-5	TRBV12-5	CASGLTSLRDRAWPQHF
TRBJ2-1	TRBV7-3	CASSAEPGLAGGSPFF
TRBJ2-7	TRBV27	CASSSFLAESYEQYF
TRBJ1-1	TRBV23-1	CASSQFLVNTEAFF
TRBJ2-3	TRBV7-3	CASTRGDRDTDTQYF
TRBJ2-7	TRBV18	CASSGGEADLYEQYF
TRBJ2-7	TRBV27	CASSKTSGAYEQYF
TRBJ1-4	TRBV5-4	CASSSSGQGYEKLFF
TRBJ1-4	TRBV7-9	CASSSEVATNEKLFF